This record concerns one TCR beta chain sequence. The data stem from a study of blood T cell repertoires in COVID-19. Study in general: There were acute and convalescent COVID-19 samples, and they came from the United States, Italy and Spain. Sample material is recorded as cDNA or gDNA derived from T cells, B-cell-depleted T cells, or PBMCs.

Original methodology: The authors estimated nucleated cell counts from reference gene primer amplification. Profiling relied on immunoSEQ multiplex PCR, and the TCRdb table lists in-frame clones only, not all of them. The V and J calls and clone size were taken over from that table, and D and trimming were inferred from the DNA. The sample lists 150,000 to 170,000 clones; 70% to 85% were seen once. Looked up from germline, CDR1 is SEHNR and CDR2 is FQNEAQ (reference sequence). With 4 bases removed from V and 8 bases from J, the gap between germline ends came to 14 bases. This CDR3 has 13 residues. The chain couples TRBV7-9 to TRBJ1-2, with TRBD1 as a possible D gene (6 bases). The specimen sequenced was peripheral blood. The TCR originated in a woman aged 55-69 years with acute or convalescent COVID-19. The CDR3 sequence: CASSSTGPQGYTF. CDR3 bases: TGTGCCAGCAGCTCGACAGGCCCCCAGGGCTACACCTTC.